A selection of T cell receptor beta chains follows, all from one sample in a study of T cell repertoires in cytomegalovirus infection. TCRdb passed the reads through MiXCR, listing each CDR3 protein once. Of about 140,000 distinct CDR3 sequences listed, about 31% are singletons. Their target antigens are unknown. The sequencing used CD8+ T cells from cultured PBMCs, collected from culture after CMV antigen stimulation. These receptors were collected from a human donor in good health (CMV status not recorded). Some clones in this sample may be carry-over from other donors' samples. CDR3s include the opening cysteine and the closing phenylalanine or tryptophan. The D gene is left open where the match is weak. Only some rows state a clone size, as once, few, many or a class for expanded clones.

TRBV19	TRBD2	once	CASSISSGEYNEQFF
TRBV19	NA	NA	CASSRRGVGETQYF
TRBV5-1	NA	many	CASSLISRANNEQFF
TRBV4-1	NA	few	CASSQDGNTIYF
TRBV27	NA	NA	CASSLTGPNYGYTF
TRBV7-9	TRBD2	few	CASSPVVAGATHQETQYF
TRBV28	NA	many	CASSPRPGLVPQHF
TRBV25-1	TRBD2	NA	CASSGLAGLYEQYF
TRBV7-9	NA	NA	CASSWRDLDNEQFF
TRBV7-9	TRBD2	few	CASSSGGAYEQFF
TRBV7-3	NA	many	CASSDPLRSSYNEQFF
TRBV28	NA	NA	CASSFAGRSYEQYF
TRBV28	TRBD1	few	CASSFTGESGYTF
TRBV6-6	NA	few	CASRSGTPTYEQYF
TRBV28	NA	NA	CASSFRLRDGEQYF
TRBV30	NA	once	CAWSVGGGTEAFF
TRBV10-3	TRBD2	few	CATLAGGNTGELFF
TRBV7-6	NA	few	CASSRGQNTGELFF
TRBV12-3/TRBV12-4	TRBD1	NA	CASSPTGTGENGYTF
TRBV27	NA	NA	CASSLDSPIKNEKLFF
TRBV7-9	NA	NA	CASSRDGHEQYF
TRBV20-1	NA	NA	CSASDGYSGNTIYF
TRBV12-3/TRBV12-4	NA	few	CASSPSDAGPIYEQYF
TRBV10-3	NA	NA	CAIWSRQGVYGYTF
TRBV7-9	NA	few	CASSPGRDPSSYNEQFF
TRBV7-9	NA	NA	CASSPAGTSTDTQYF
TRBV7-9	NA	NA	CASSLMEAGPSYKQYF
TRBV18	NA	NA	CASSPGTGEQFF
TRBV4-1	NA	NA	CASSQDPRTDNEQFF
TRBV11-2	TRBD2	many	CASSLEGGGAYEQYF
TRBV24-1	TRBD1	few	CATSDDRVNEQYF
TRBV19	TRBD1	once	CASSPTGVSTEAFF
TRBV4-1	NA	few	CASSQVDGGGTGELFF
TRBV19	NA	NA	CASSPSTAYEQYF
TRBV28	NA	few	CASSPLGQGEGEQYF
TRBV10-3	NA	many	CATSKRQGYQPQHF
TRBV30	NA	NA	CAWSVWAGLNTGELFF
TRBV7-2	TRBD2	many	CASSLVGSGETSTDTQYF
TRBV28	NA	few	CASSPGPSSETQYF
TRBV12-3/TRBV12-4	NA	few	CASSFRGREETQYF
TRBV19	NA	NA	CASSIGGRGGEAFF
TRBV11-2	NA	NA	CASSLGVYSGYGYTF
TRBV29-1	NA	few	CSAADSRVF
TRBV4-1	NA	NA	CASSQGHYRVLGDGTEAFF
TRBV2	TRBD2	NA	CASTFAVAGKDTQYF
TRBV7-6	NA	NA	CASSLDLGQPKQETQYF
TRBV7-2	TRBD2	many	CASSPTSGPTNEQFF
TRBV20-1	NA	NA	CSARDTGYIQYF
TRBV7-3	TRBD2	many	CASSLTKTSGGAIDEQFF
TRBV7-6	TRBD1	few	CASSSTGVDFKETQYF
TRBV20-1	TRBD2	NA	CSAKRGNTGELFF
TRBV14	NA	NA	CASSQDSNRAHEKLFF
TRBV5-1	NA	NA	CASSFNMGEPYF
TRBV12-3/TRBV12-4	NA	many	CASSPGVLYEQYF